The next 19 T cell receptor beta chains were all read from a single sample in a study of control samples from healthy donors and cancer patients. Produced via immunoSEQ multiplex PCR; TCRdb's table is partial and in-frame only. Here the sample spans about 410,000 clones, 90% being singletons. The sequencing input was PBMCs. Receptors originate from a man in his forties with head and neck cancer.

The chain links TRBV19 to TRBJ1-5; 11 positions match TRBD1. After removal of 7 bases from V and 2 bases from J, the junction contained 10 bases not matched to a gene. The CDR3 contains 17 residues. In germline, CDR1 is LNHDA, CDR2 SQIVND (reference sequence). The CDR3 protein is CASIADRGLLGNQPQHF. In DNA form, the CDR3 reads TGTGCCAGTATAGCGGACAGGGGGCTTTTGGGCAATCAGCCCCAGCATTTT.

The chain joins TRBV4-2 to TRBJ1-2; maybe TRBD1 (6 bases). Per germline, CDR1 LGHNA and CDR2 YNFKEQ. Trimming pared 8 bases from V and 6 bases from J, leaving 19 bases between. The CDR3 covers 14 residues. CDR3 residues: CASAKSQGGDGYTF. The DNA of the CDR3 is TGTGCCAGCGCCAAATCACAGGGCGGGGATGGCTACACCTTC.

With regard to this clone: Germline and junction disagree at one end, which may indicate a read error. The rearrangement uses TRBV5-6 and TRBJ1-1; TRBD1 aligns across 8 bases. The CDR3 contains 14 residues. CDR1 is SGHDT and CDR2 is YYEEEE in the germline V gene. In nucleotides, the CDR3 is TGTGCCAGCACCTTGGGACAGGCGAACACTGAAGCTTTCTTT. It encodes CASTLGQANTEAFF. Combining the CDR3 with reference TRBV5-6 and TRBJ1-1 gives the whole variable domain DAGVTQSPTHLIKTRGQQVTLRCSPKSGHDTVSWYQQALGQGPQFIFQYYEEEERQRGNFPDRFSGHQFPNYSSELNVNALLLGDSALYLCASTLGQANTEAFFGQGTRLTVV.

The CDR3 bases are TGTGCCAGCAGTTCCGACTGGACCCGTCGGGAGACCCAGTACTTC. Its protein is CASSSDWTRRETQYF. This rearrangement joins TRBV28 to TRBJ2-5; D is unclear. V was clipped by 4 bases and J by 5 bases, with 17 bases between them. The CDR3 covers 15 residues. Germline lookup yields CDR1 MDHEN and CDR2 SYDVKM.

The CDR3, as DNA: TGTGCCAGCAGCGCCCGGGGGGGGTTCAATCAGCCCCAGCATTTT. This encodes CASSARGGFNQPQHF. The V gene is TRBV7-2, the J gene TRBJ1-5; perhaps TRBD1 as D (5 bases). Germline V gene sequence: CDR1 SGHTA, CDR2 FQGNSA. The CDR3 sequence is 15 residues long. Trimming removed 5 bases from V and 3 bases from J, with 14 bases in between.

This chain uses TRBV11-2 with TRBJ2-3; no definite D call. V lost 0 bases and J lost 0, with 4 bases in between. CDR3 length equals 14 residues. The germline V gene has CDR1 SGHAT and CDR2 FQNNGV. This CDR3 is CASSLDTSTDTQYF. CDR3 DNA sequence: TGTGCCAGCAGCTTAGATACTAGCACAGATACGCAGTATTTT.

The rearrangement joins TRBV5-6 to TRBJ2-3, with unresolved D. This CDR3 is 15 amino acids long. V lost 2 bases and J 0 bases, leaving 10 bases between the germline ends. Germline V gives CDR1 SGHDT, CDR2 YYEEEE. As DNA, the CDR3 is TGTGCCAGCAGCTTTATCACACCAAGCACAGATACGCAGTATTTT. As protein: CASSFITPSTDTQYF.

This clone was seen once. The chain links TRBV12-3 or TRBV12-4 to TRBJ2-7; 8 bases match TRBD1. V lost 8 bases, J lost 0 bases, and 0 bases stayed unmatched. The CDR3 totals 12 residues. The chain's CDR3 is CASGTGSYEQYF. The CDR3 nucleotides read TGTGCCAGCGGGACAGGCTCCTACGAGCAGTACTTC.

For this clone: This same CDR3 is encoded by further DNA sequences in the sample. The chain carries TRBV9 and TRBJ2-1; tentative D call: TRBD1 (6 bases). CDR3 length: 15 residues. Trimming stripped 1 base from V and 0 bases from J, with 8 bases between. The germline CDR1 and CDR2 sequences are SGDLS and YYNGEE. CDR3 nucleotide sequence: TGTGCCAGCAGCGTACAGGGGAGCTCCTACAATGAGCAGTTCTTC. Its translation: CASSVQGSSYNEQFF.

The CDR3 protein is CASSSQNTGELFF. The CDR3 coding sequence is TGTGCCAGCAGTTCCCAGAACACCGGGGAGCTGTTTTTT. The chain couples TRBV27 to TRBJ2-2; D unclear. V lost 4 bases, J lost 1 base, and 4 bases lay in between. Germline CDR1 MNHEY, CDR2 SMNVEV (reference sequence). The CDR3 spans 13 residues.

This chain links TRBV29-1 with TRBJ2-2, with TRBD2 as a possible D gene (5 bases). The CDR3 covers 14 residues. V was clipped by 7 bases and J by 6 bases, with 18 bases between them. Germline V gene lookup returns CDR1 SQVTM and CDR2 ANQGSEA. The DNA of the CDR3 is TGCAGCGCCACGGGCGGAGGTTTTGCCGGGGAGCTGTTTTTT. Amino acid sequence: CSATGGGFAGELFF.

J is TRBJ1-4 and V is TRBV6-2 or TRBV6-3; possibly TRBD1 for D (5 bases). Germline V gene data show CDR1 as MNHEY and CDR2 as SVGEGT. V lost 2 bases, J lost 7 bases, and 8 bases lay in between. This CDR3 spans 13 amino acids. CDR3: CASSYQTGEKLFF. In DNA, the CDR3 is TGTGCCAGCAGTTACCAAACAGGTGAAAAACTGTTTTTT.

The CDR3 loop is CASSQNRNTEAFF. CDR3 DNA: TGTGCCAGCAGCCAGAACAGGAACACTGAAGCTTTCTTT. The chain is built from TRBV7-3 and TRBJ1-1; D is undetermined. CDR3 length: 13 amino acids. Germline values: CDR1 SGHTA, CDR2 FQGTGA. Trimming left V 5 bases short and J 1 base short, with 8 bases between. Filled out from reference TRBV7-3 and TRBJ1-1, the complete variable domain reads GAGVSQTPSNKVTEKGKYVELRCDPISGHTALYWYRQSLGQGPEFLIYFQGTGAADDSGLPNDRFFAVRPEGSVSTLKIQRTERGDSAVYLCASSQNRNTEAFFGQGTRLTVV.

This chain links TRBV29-1 with TRBJ1-3; D is uncertain. The CDR3 length is 14 residues. Germline V gene sequence: CDR1 SQVTM, CDR2 ANQGSEA. Between the trimmed V and J ends, which lost 6 bases and 2 bases, there was a span of 14 bases. The CDR3 reads CSVALGGTGNTIYF. The CDR3 DNA is TGCAGCGTCGCCCTGGGAGGGACTGGAAACACCATATATTTT.

This rearrangement joins TRBV4-2 to TRBJ2-3, with 7 bases fitting TRBD2. The CDR3 runs 16 residues. V lost 3 bases to trimming and J lost 6 bases; unmatched junction nucleotides: 12. Germline-derived CDR1 and CDR2 are LGHNA and YNFKEQ. DNA for the CDR3: TGTGCCAGCAGCCAGGGGAGTCGGGGGGAAGGGGATACGCAGTATTTT. It codes for CASSQGSRGEGDTQYF.

The genes are TRBV24-1 and TRBJ2-2; D call uncertain. The CDR3 has 12 amino acids. V was shortened by 7 bases and J by 0 bases, with 2 bases between the two germline ends. Germline V CDR1 and CDR2: KGHDR, SFDVKD. CDR3 region: CATSPNTGELFF. CDR3 DNA sequence: TGTGCCACCAGCCCGAACACCGGGGAGCTGTTTTTT.

This sequence joins TRBV7-2 and TRBJ1-4, with a possible D match to TRBD1 (5 bases). CDR1 and CDR2 (germline): SGHTA, FQGNSA. The CDR3 is 14 amino acids. The V end was cut by 3 bases, the J end by 8 bases, with 13 bases between. CDR3 in amino acids: CASSFPGTGEKLFF. DNA for the CDR3: TGTGCCAGCAGCTTCCCTGGGACGGGAGAAAAACTGTTTTTT.

The chain employs TRBV28 and TRBJ2-7; D uncertain. Trimming shortened V by 6 bases and J by 1 base, and 19 bases separated the two germline ends. The CDR3 totals 16 residues. Germline V lookup: CDR1 MDHEN, CDR2 SYDVKM. The CDR3 bases are TGTGCCAGCAGCATTCGACGTCGTACCCTTTCCTACGAGCAGTACTTC. Protein product: CASSIRRRTLSYEQYF.

The rearrangement uses TRBV12-1 and TRBJ2-7. TRBV12-1 represents a pseudogene. The CDR3 spans 15 residues. The DNA of the CDR3 is TGTGCCAGCAGCTTTCTCCGGGACGGTGCCTACGAGCAGTACTTC. It is translated as CASSFLRDGAYEQYF.